Following are 24 T cell receptor beta chains from one sample sequenced in a study of Tregs in tolerant kidney transplant recipients. Libraries were prepared by immunoSEQ multiplex PCR; TCRdb keeps only in-frame clonotypes and omits some of them. The repertoire holds tens of thousands of clones, with under 95% as singletons. The sequenced material came from Tregs from blood. These receptors all stem from a human donor in good health.

The genes are TRBV18 and TRBJ2-7; D remains unclear. CDR3 length: 14 amino acids. V was shortened by 0 bases and J by 6 bases, with 12 bases between the two germline ends. The germline V gene has CDR1 KGHSH and CDR2 LQKENI. CDR3: CASSPPSSFREQYF. The CDR3 DNA follows: TGTGCCAGCTCACCACCGAGTAGCTTCCGCGAGCAGTACTTC.

The rearrangement uses TRBV5-1 and TRBJ2-2, with D possibly TRBD1 on 6 matching bases. This CDR3 has 13 amino acids. CDR1 is SGHRS, CDR2 YFSETQ, per germline. The V end was cut by 3 bases, the J end by 6 bases, with 9 bases between. Here the CDR3 reads CASSSGESGELFF. The CDR3 DNA is TGCGCCAGCAGCTCAGGGGAGTCCGGGGAGCTGTTTTTT.

The rearrangement links TRBV6-6 to TRBJ2-5; no clear D. The CDR3 is 14 residues long. Trimming took off 7 bases at V and 3 bases at J, with 15 bases between the two ends. The germline V gene encodes CDR1 MNHNY and CDR2 SVGAGI (reference sequence). The CDR3 here is CASTLGGSKETQYF. CDR3 nucleotide sequence: TGTGCCAGCACCTTAGGCGGATCCAAAGAGACCCAGTACTTC.

This chain connects TRBV30 to TRBJ1-2, with D unresolved. The V gene lost 2 bases and the J gene lost 4 bases, with 5 bases spanning the gap. Looked up from germline, CDR1 is GTSNPN and CDR2 is SVGIG (reference sequence). CDR3 length: 11 residues. CDR3 protein: CAWSFPYGYTF. The CDR3 DNA reads TGTGCCTGGAGTTTCCCCTATGGCTACACCTTC.

The sample holds one count of this clone. The chain recombines TRBV6-6 with TRBJ2-5; 13 bases are shared with TRBD2. Losses at the gene ends were 5 bases for V and 6 bases for J; bases not matched to a gene: 3. CDR1 is MNHNY and CDR2 is SVGAGI in the germline V gene (reference sequence). The length of the CDR3 is 14 residues. The CDR3 coding sequence is TGTGCCAGCAGTAAGGGACTAGCGGGGAAGACCCAGTACTTC. Amino acid sequence: CASSKGLAGKTQYF.

V and J are TRBV5-1 and TRBJ1-6, with D possibly matching TRBD1 (5 bases). CDR1 is SGHRS and CDR2 is YFSETQ in the germline V gene. The CDR3 length is 15 residues. Trimming took off 2 bases at V and 8 bases at J, with 14 bases between the two ends. For the CDR3, the DNA is TGCGCCAGCAGCTTCGGGGGAATCTGGGATTCACCCCTCCACTTT. Translated, it gives CASSFGGIWDSPLHF.

Concerning this clone itself: The junction differs from germline at one of its ends, possibly a read error. The same CDR3 is also encoded by other DNA sequences in this sample. The chain links TRBV5-1 to TRBJ2-2; D is tentatively TRBD1 or TRBD2 (5 bases each). Per germline, CDR1 SGHRS and CDR2 YFSETQ. There are 14 residues in the CDR3. CDR3 in DNA: TGTGCCAGCAGCCGGCAGGGACGGGCCGGGGAGCTGTTTTTT. It specifies CASSRQGRAGELFF.

This CDR3 reads CASSLVAGEGYEQYF. Written as DNA, the CDR3 is TGTGCCAGCAGCTTAGTGGCAGGGGAAGGCTACGAGCAGTACTTC. The V gene is TRBV7-8, the J gene TRBJ2-7; a possible D gene is TRBD1 (6 bases). Between the trimmed V and J ends, which lost 1 base and 3 bases, there was a span of 13 bases. CDR3 length equals 15 residues. Looked up from germline, CDR1 is SGHVS and CDR2 is FQNEAQ. Drawing the rest from reference TRBV7-8 and TRBJ2-7, the complete variable domain is GAGVSQSPRYKVAKRGQDVALRCDPISGHVSLFWYQQALGQGPEFLTYFQNEAQLDKSGLPSDRFFAERPEGSVSTLKIQRTQQEDSAVYLCASSLVAGEGYEQYFGPGTRLTVT.

V gene TRBV19 combines with J gene TRBJ2-7; D is unclear. Deletions cut 4 bases from V and 0 bases from J, with 10 bases between. From germline, CDR1 is LNHDA and CDR2 SQIVND (reference sequence). This CDR3 contains 14 residues. The CDR3 is CASSRHYSSYEQYF. The CDR3 DNA sequence: TGTGCCAGTAGTAGACACTACTCCTCCTACGAGCAGTACTTC.

The CDR3 loop is CAISERGYEQYF. DNA of the CDR3: TGTGCCATCAGTGAGCGCGGTTACGAGCAGTACTTC. The genes are TRBV10-3 and TRBJ2-7; no firm D call. Germline V CDR1 and CDR2: ENHRY, SYGVKD. Trimming removed 2 bases at V and 4 bases at J, with 6 bases between. The CDR3 length is 12 residues.

The CDR3 bases are TGTGCCAGTAGTATGGACATAAGGACCAATACGCAGTATTTT. The encoded protein is CASSMDIRTNTQYF. The V and J genes are TRBV19 and TRBJ2-3, with D possibly matching TRBD1 (5 bases). The CDR3 spans 14 residues. V was trimmed by 3 bases and J by 7 bases, leaving 14 bases between them. Germline V gene sequence: CDR1 LNHDA, CDR2 SQIVND (reference sequence).

The J gene is TRBJ2-1, the V gene TRBV7-8, with D hard to call. Trimming removed 4 bases at V and 2 bases at J, with 18 bases between. This CDR3 comprises 17 residues. Germline V gene sequence: CDR1 SGHVS, CDR2 FQNEAQ. CDR3 residues: CASSSRALLGAYNEQFF. The CDR3 DNA reads as TGTGCCAGCAGCTCCAGAGCCCTGCTAGGAGCCTACAATGAGCAGTTCTTC.

The chain couples TRBV15 to TRBJ2-3, with 9 bases identical to TRBD2. With 0 bases clipped from V and 5 bases from J, the junction kept 9 bases outside the gene matches. The germline CDR1 and CDR2 sequences are LNHNV and YYDKDF (reference sequence). CDR3 size: 17 residues. CDR3 sequence: CATSRDYLAGAQDTQYF. The CDR3 DNA follows: TGTGCCACCAGCAGAGATTATTTAGCGGGAGCACAAGATACGCAGTATTTT.

The chain uses TRBV6-1 and TRBJ2-7; maybe TRBD1 (6 bases). CDR3 length: 15 residues. V lost 6 bases, J lost 6 bases, and 21 bases lay in between. CDR1 is MNHNS and CDR2 is SASEGT in the germline V gene. The CDR3 loop reads CASRNFRDMFSEQYF. CDR3 nucleotide sequence: TGTGCCAGCAGGAATTTCCGGGACATGTTTTCCGAGCAGTACTTC.

The J gene is TRBJ2-2, the V gene TRBV4-1; 8 nucleotides line up with TRBD1. V dropped 4 bases and J dropped 1; count of bases not matched to a gene: 2. Germline V CDR1 and CDR2: MGHRA, YSYEKL. The CDR3 covers 15 residues. DNA for the CDR3: TGCGCCAGCAGCCTCGGACAGGGGAACACCGGGGAGCTGTTTTTT. Translation gives CASSLGQGNTGELFF.

The chain joins TRBV28 to TRBJ1-2; 8 bases match TRBD1. The CDR3 spans 13 residues. V gave up 6 bases and J gave up 5 bases; unmatched junction bases: 5. The germline V gene has CDR1 MDHEN and CDR2 SYDVKM. The DNA for the CDR3 is TGTGCCAGCAGATCCACAGGGGGTTATGGCTACACCTTC. Residues: CASRSTGGYGYTF.

J is TRBJ1-2 and V is TRBV5-1, with 7 bases fitting TRBD1. CDR3 length equals 13 residues. Germline V gives CDR1 SGHRS, CDR2 YFSETQ. V lost 4 bases to trimming and J lost 6 bases; unmatched junction nucleotides: 6. The CDR3 sequence: CASSVDRADGYTF. CDR3 sequence (DNA): TGCGCCAGCAGCGTTGACAGGGCGGATGGCTACACCTTC.

This clone was picked up one time. The V call is TRBV10-3, the J call TRBJ1-1, with TRBD1 identical over 7 bases. Germline CDR1 ENHRY, CDR2 SYGVKD. The V segment lost 6 bases and the J segment 5 bases; nucleotides outside the gene matches: 12. The CDR3 is 15 amino acids. The CDR3 loop is CAISFTGEVDTEAFF. In DNA form, the CDR3 reads TGTGCCATCAGCTTTACAGGGGAAGTTGATACTGAAGCTTTCTTT.

The genes are TRBV18 and TRBJ2-7; D tentatively reads TRBD1 or TRBD2 (5 bases each). CDR1 is KGHSH and CDR2 is LQKENI in the germline V gene. V was cut by 4 bases and J by 6 bases, with 10 bases left in between. The CDR3 contains 12 residues. Here the CDR3 reads CASSRTRGEQYF. The CDR3 DNA sequence: TGTGCCAGCTCACGAACGAGGGGCGAGCAGTACTTC. Full variable domain (outside the CDR3, taken from reference TRBV18 and TRBJ2-7): NAGVMQNPRHLVRRRGQEARLRCSPMKGHSHVYWYRQLPEEGLKFMVYLQKENIIDESGMPKERFSAEFPKEGPSILRIQQVVRGDSAAYFCASSRTRGEQYFGPGTRLTVT.

The chain carries TRBV10-3 and TRBJ1-5; no clear D gene. Looked up from germline, CDR1 is ENHRY and CDR2 is SYGVKD. Trimming removed 3 bases from V and 4 bases from J, with 13 bases in between. The CDR3 length is 15 residues. This CDR3 reads CAISEGGEWNQPQHF. CDR3 nucleotides: TGTGCCATCAGTGAAGGAGGAGAATGGAATCAGCCCCAGCATTTT.

This rearrangement joins TRBV5-1 to TRBJ2-5; 9 bases line up with TRBD1. J was trimmed by 4 bases and V by 4 bases; bases with no gene match: 8. Germline loops: CDR1 SGHRS, CDR2 YFSETQ. There are 15 residues in the CDR3. The CDR3 here is CASSIYPGQGETQYF. The CDR3 DNA reads TGCGCCAGCAGCATATATCCGGGACAGGGAGAGACCCAGTACTTC.

The chain has TRBV15 and TRBJ1-1, with a tentative D call TRBD1 (5 bases). CDR1 and CDR2 from the germline V gene are LNHNV and YYDKDF (reference sequence). With 0 bases removed from V and 7 bases from J, the gap between germline ends came to 12 bases. CDR3 size: 14 residues. The CDR3 protein is CATSRDPRGGEAFF. In DNA, the CDR3 is TGTGCCACCAGCAGAGATCCCCGGGGGGGTGAAGCTTTCTTT.

The genes are TRBV7-9 and TRBJ1-2, with D perhaps matching TRBD1 (6 bases). Trimming removed 3 bases at V and 5 bases at J, with 19 bases between. Germline V lookup: CDR1 SEHNR, CDR2 FQNEAQ (reference sequence). The CDR3 totals 16 residues. CDR3 nucleotides: TGTGCCAGCAGCTTGCTCCGGGACACGTGGTTATATGGCTACACCTTC. It yields the protein CASSLLRDTWLYGYTF.

The rearrangement links TRBV2 to TRBJ2-7; 10 bases fit TRBD2. Per the germline V gene, CDR1 is SNHLY and CDR2 is FYNNEI. This CDR3 region has 16 residues. V lost 0 bases, J lost 0 bases, and 2 bases stayed unmatched. The chain's CDR3 is CASSEAGLAASYEQYF. The CDR3 bases are TGTGCCAGCAGTGAAGCTGGACTAGCGGCCTCCTACGAGCAGTACTTC.